The text below deals with one T cell receptor (beta chain). Its antigen remains undetermined. Base qualities are not provided; no much larger clone lies one nucleotide away. Whole blood was collected in K2EDTA tubes by collaborating institutions according to the institutions' own protocols. For TCRbeta analysis, collaborator samples were shipped as frozen whole blood, as isolated PBMCs, or as DNA extracted from either sample type. The immunoSEQ Assay, a bias-controlled multiplex PCR, was used to amplify TCRbeta CDR3 regions from genomic DNA. The authors processed their data as follows. Within the assay, amplification of reference gene primers was used to estimate how many nucleated cells each sample contained. Sequence reads were collapsed and filtered to measure the absolute abundance of every unique TCRbeta CDR3 rearrangement. For each sample, productive Simpson clonality was calculated as the square root of Simpson's diversity index over productive rearrangements. This is the immuneACCESS table as TCRdb keeps it, with only in-frame sequences that have V and J called. A part of the clones is gone; compared with another copy, unresolved V genes explain less than half, and the rest is unexplained. V and J calls and clone size follow that table, whereas D and trimming were derived from the DNA. The sample data list under 150,000 clones, and 65% to 85% of these were observed just once. The leading ten clones occupy less than 2% of the sample.

The sample originates from a study of blood T cell repertoires in COVID-19 (dated by TCRdb to 2018 to 2021). For the study in its entirety: Samples from collaborators originated in the United States, Italy and Spain and spanned both the acute and convalescent phases of COVID-19. Sample metadata almost always included a de-identified subject ID, COVID-19 status, age in years and sex. Subjects who had been exposed to COVID-19, were actively infected with it, or had recovered from it provided the deeply sampled blood TCRbeta repertoires that made up the dataset. The material from the prospective study consisted of cDNA or gDNA derived from T cells, B-cell-depleted T cells, or PBMCs. The samples were drawn from two sources: the first 160 participants of the ongoing ImmuneRACE study, and 1,000 to 1,500 subjects contributed by 6 global collaborators. The repertoires were released in a freely available public database meant as a resource for research on the immune response to SARS-CoV-2. Where available, HLA class I and class II types were obtained from metadata supplied by the sample provider rather than from assay-based typing.

Summary of the overall study and its limitations: Clinical and demographic metadata were provided uncurated, with the amount varying by source and participant.

Relative to germline, V is 5 bases shorter and J is 4 bases shorter, with 24 bases between their ends. The germline V gene sets CDR1 to SGHTA and CDR2 to FQGNSA. Including the terminal cysteine and phenylalanine, the CDR3 comprises 17 residues. Only the CDR3 part of the read is kept: 51 bases, read in frame from the first base. The TCR originated in a man between 65 and 80 years old with acute or convalescent COVID-19. The rearranged chain carries TRBV7-2 and TRBJ2-7, and possibly TRBD2, on 5 matching bases. Sequences were obtained from peripheral blood. The CDR3 amino acid sequence is: CASSRSRGGRGSYEQYF. The DNA sequence follows: TGTGCCAGCAGCCGCTCCCGTGGAGGACGGGGTTCTTACGAGCAGTACTTC.